This T cell receptor (beta chain) is drawn from a study of T-cell memory formation after mild COVID-19. Study details: Clusters of TCRs were largely donor specific.

Of note for this clonotype: The target antigen is unknown.

From 5'RACE with constant-segment primers came TCR alpha and TCR beta cDNA libraries that carried sample barcodes and UMIs. TCRdb recomputed calls from the 5' RACE reads with MiXCR, one row per CDR3 protein. Here the sample spans about 340,000 distinct CDR3 sequences, approximately 16% being singletons. The CDR3 consists of 12 residues. Germline CDR1 and CDR2: SNHLY and FYNNEI. The V end lost 6 bases, the J end lost 5 bases, and 9 bases lay between the germline ends. Study results and limitations: CD4/CD8 balance held among clones contracting day 15 to 85, and later expanders leaned CD4+.

Sequenced: PBMCs or a T cell subset sorted from them (not recorded which). This clonotype was obtained from a man aged 18 to 30 who had mild COVID-19 (a few samples of this study predate the infection). Cell type and time point are not known. The chain carries TRBV2 and TRBJ2-3; no clear D gene. The CDR3 coding sequence is TGTGCCAGCAGGGTGGACGGAGATACGCAGTATTTT. Protein sequence: CASRVDGDTQYF.